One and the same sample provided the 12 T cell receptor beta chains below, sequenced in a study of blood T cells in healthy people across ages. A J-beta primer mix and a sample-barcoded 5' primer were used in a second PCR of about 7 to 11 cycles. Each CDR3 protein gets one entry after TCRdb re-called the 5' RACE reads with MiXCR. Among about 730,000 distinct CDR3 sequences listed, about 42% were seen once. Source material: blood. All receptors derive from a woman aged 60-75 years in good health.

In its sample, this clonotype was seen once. The chain's CDR3 is CASTVYGTGGTGELFF. Written as DNA, the CDR3 is TGCGCCAGCACGGTCTACGGGACAGGGGGAACCGGGGAGCTGTTTTTT. The chain has TRBV5-1 and TRBJ2-2, with 11 bases identical to TRBD1. The CDR3 length is 16 residues. Germline CDR1 and CDR2: SGHRS and YFSETQ. J gave up 5 bases and V 6 bases, and 9 bases lay outside the gene matches. The whole variable domain, remainder taken from reference TRBV5-1 and TRBJ2-2, is KAGVTQTPRYLIKTRGQQVTLSCSPISGHRSVSWYQQTPGQGLQFLFEYFSETQRNKGNFPGRFSGRQFSNSRSEMNVSTLELGDSALYLCASTVYGTGGTGELFFGEGSRLTVL.

Here the CDR3 DNA reads TGTGCCAGCAGTTTAAGGACAGGGGGCAGCGGGGAGCTGTTTTTT. Its translation is CASSLRTGGSGELFF. The chain couples TRBV12-3 or TRBV12-4 to TRBJ2-2, with 11 bases identical to TRBD1. V lost 2 bases, J lost 7 bases, and 3 bases stayed unmatched. This CDR3 has 15 amino acids.

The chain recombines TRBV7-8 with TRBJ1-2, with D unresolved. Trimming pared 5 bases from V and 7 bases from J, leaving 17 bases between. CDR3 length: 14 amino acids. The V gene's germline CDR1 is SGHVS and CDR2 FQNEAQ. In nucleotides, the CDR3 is TGTGCCAGCAGCCCGACCCCGGAGGTCTGTGGCTACACCTTC. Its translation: CASSPTPEVCGYTF.

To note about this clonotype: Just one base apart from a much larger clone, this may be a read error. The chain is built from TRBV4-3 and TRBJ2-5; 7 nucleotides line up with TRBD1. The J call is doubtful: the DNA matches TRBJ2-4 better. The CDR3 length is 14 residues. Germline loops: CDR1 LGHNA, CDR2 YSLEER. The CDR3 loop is CASSQETGSNIQYF. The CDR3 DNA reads TGCGCCAGCAGCCAAGAGACAGGGTCGAACATTCAGTACTTC.

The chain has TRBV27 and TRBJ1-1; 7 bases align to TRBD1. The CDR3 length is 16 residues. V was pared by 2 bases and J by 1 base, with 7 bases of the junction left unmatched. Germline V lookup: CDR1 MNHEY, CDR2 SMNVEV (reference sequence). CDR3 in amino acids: CASSLTGTESNTEAFF. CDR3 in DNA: TGTGCCAGCAGTTTAACCGGGACAGAATCGAACACTGAAGCTTTCTTT.

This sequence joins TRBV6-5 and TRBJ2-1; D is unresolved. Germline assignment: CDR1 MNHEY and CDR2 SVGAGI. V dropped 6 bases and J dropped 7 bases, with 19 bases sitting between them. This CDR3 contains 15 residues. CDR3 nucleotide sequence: TGTGCCAGCAGCCTAGTCGATAGCCGACGGAATGAGCAGTTCTTC. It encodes CASSLVDSRRNEQFF.

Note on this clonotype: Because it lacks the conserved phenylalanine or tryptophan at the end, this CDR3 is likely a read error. The CDR3: CSVGEGGYGYTY. CDR3 DNA: TGCAGCGTTGGCGAAGGCGGCTATGGCTACACCTAC. The rearrangement links TRBV29-1 to TRBJ1-2, with D hard to call. The germline V and J ends were trimmed by 4 bases and 4 bases, with 10 bases remaining between them. This CDR3 comprises 12 residues. Per germline, CDR1 SQVTM and CDR2 ANQGSEA.

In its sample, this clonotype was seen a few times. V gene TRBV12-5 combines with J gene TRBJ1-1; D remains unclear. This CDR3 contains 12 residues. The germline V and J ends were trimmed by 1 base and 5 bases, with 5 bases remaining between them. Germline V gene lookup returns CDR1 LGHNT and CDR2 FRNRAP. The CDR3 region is CASGLEWTEAFF. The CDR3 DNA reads TGTGCTAGTGGTTTGGAGTGGACTGAAGCTTTCTTT.

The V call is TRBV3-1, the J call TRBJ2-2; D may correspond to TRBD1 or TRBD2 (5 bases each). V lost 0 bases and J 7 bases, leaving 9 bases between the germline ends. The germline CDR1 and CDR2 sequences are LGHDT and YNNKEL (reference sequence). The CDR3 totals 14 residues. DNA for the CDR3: TGTGCCAGCAGCCAAGATGGGGGTGACGGGGAGCTGTTTTTT. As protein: CASSQDGGDGELFF.

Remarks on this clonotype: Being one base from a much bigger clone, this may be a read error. The CDR3, as DNA: TGTGCCAGCAGCGTCGGGGGGAGGACAGATATGCAGTATTTT. Translating gives CASSVGGRTDMQYF. The chain has TRBV9 and TRBJ2-3, with D maybe TRBD2 (7 bases). CDR1 and CDR2 from the germline V gene are SGDLS and YYNGEE. The CDR3 is made up of 14 amino acids.

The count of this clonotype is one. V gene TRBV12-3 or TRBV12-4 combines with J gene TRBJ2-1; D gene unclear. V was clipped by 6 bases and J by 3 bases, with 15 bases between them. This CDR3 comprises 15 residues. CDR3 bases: TGTGCCAGCAGAAATAGCAGGAGTTTCTACAATGAGCAGTTCTTC. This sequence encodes CASRNSRSFYNEQFF.

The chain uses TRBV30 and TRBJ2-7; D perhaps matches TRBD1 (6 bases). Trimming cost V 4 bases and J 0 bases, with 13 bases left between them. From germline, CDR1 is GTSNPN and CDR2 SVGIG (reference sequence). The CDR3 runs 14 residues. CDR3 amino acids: CAWTPDRSSYEQYF. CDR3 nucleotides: TGTGCCTGGACCCCCGACAGGTCCTCCTACGAGCAGTACTTC.